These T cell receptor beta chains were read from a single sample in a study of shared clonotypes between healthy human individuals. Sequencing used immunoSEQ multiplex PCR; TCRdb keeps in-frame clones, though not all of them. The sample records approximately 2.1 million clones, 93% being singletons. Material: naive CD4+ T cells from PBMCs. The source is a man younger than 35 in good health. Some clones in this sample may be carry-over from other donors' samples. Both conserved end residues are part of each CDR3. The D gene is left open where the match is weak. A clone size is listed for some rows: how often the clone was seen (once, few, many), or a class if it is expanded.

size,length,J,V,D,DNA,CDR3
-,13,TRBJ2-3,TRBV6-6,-,TGTGCCAGCATCGCTGGGGGCCAAGATACGCAGTATTTT,CASIAGGQDTQYF
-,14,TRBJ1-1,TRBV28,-,TGTGCCAGCAGTTTAGGACAGACGAACACTGAAGCTTTCTTT,CASSLGQTNTEAFF
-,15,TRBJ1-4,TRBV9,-,TGTGCCAGCAGCGTAGGACCTGCTATGGGAGAAAAACTGTTTTTT,CASSVGPAMGEKLFF
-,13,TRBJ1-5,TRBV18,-,TGTGCCAGCTCGATAACTAGCAATCAGCCCCAGCATTTT,CASSITSNQPQHF
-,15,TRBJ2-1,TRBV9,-,TGTGCCAGCACTCCCCAAGCGGGCTCCTACAATGAGCAGTTCTTC,CASTPQAGSYNEQFF
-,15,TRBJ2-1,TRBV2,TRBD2,TGTGCCAGCACCCCGGGACTAGCGACGATCAATGAGCAGTTCTTC,CASTPGLATINEQFF
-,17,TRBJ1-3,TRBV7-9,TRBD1,TGTGCCAGCAGCTTACAGCGTCTAGTGGGGACAGGGAACACCATATATTTT,CASSLQRLVGTGNTIYF
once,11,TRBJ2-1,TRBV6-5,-,TGTGCCAGCAGTCTCGGCAGTGAGCAGTTCTTC,CASSLGSEQFF
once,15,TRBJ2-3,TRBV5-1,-,TGCGCCAGCAGCTTGAGAGGTCCTAGCGCAGATACGCAGTATTTT,CASSLRGPSADTQYF
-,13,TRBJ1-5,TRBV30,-,TGTCGGTTAAGCCCTGGTGTCGGTCAGCCCCAGCATTTT,CRLSPGVGQPQHF
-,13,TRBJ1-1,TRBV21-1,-,TGTGCCAGCAGATCCACAGGGCGAACTGAAGCTTTCTTT,CASRSTGRTEAFF
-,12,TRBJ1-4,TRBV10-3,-,TGTGCCATCAGTGAGTCGAAGGAAAAACTGTTTTTT,CAISESKEKLFF
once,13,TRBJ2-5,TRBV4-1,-,TGCGCCAGCAGCCAAACACAGGGAGAGACCCAGTACTTC,CASSQTQGETQYF
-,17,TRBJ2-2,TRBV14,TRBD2,TGTGCCAGCAGCCAAGTTCGGACTAGCCTTACCACCGGGGAGCTGTTTTTT,CASSQVRTSLTTGELFF
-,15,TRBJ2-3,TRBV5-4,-,TGTGCCAGCAGCTTGGTGGAGTCCAACACAGATACGCAGTATTTT,CASSLVESNTDTQYF
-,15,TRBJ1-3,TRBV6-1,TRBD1,TGTGCCAGCACCGAGGGACAGCTTTATGGAAACACCATATATTTT,CASTEGQLYGNTIYF
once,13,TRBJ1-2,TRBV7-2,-,TGTGCCAGCAGGAGGGGGGGTAATCATGGCTACACCTTC,CASRRGGNHGYTF
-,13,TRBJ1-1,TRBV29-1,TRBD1,TGCAGCGTGAGGCAGGGGGCGCGGACTGAAGCTTTCTTT,CSVRQGARTEAFF
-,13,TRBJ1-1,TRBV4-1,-,TGCGCCAGCAGCCCCGAAAGGGGTAATTCAGCTTTCTTT,CASSPERGNSAFF
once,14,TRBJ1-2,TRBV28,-,TGTGCCAGCAGTTCCTATGCGGGAATCGGGGGCTACACCTTC,CASSSYAGIGGYTF
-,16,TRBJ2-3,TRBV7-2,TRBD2,TGTGCCAGCAGCTTTGGCCCCCCCCTAGCGGGAGATACGCAGTATTTT,CASSFGPPLAGDTQYF
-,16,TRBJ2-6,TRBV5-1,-,TGCGCCAGCAGCTTGGGCCTCCGAGGCGGGGCCAACGTCCTGACTTTC,CASSLGLRGGANVLTF
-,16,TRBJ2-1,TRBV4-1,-,TGCGCCAGCAGCCCCAGGGGGGCGAGCTCCTACAATGAGCAGTTCTTC,CASSPRGASSYNEQFF
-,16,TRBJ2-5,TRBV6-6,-,TGTGCCAGCAGTAGCCGAGGACTCCCGGTCCAGGAGACCCAGTACTTC,CASSSRGLPVQETQYF
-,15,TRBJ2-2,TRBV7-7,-,TGTGCCAGCAGCTTGGAACGGGGAAAGTCCGGGGAGCTGTTTTTT,CASSLERGKSGELFF
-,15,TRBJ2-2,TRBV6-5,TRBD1,TGTGCCAGCAGCCACCGGCGACAGGGTTCCGGGGAGCTGTTTTTT,CASSHRRQGSGELFF
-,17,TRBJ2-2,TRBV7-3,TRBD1,TGTGCCAGCAGCTTAATTCGGACAGGGGGCCGCACCGGGGAGCTGTTTTTT,CASSLIRTGGRTGELFF
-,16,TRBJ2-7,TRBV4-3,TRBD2,TGCGCCAGCAGCCAGGGTCCTTCTAGCGGGGGTTACGAGCAGTACTTC,CASSQGPSSGGYEQYF
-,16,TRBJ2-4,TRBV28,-,TGTGCCAGCAGTTCCGCGGCAGTTCTAGCCAAAAACATTCAGTACTTC,CASSSAAVLAKNIQYF
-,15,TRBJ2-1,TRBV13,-,TGTGCCAGCAGCCGCTGGAGGGGAGAGGTCAATGAGCAGTTCTTC,CASSRWRGEVNEQFF
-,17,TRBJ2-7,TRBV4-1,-,TGCGCCAGCAGCCAAGACCGCGTGGGGCAGGGCTGGTACGAGCAGTACTTC,CASSQDRVGQGWYEQYF
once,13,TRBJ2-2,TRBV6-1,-,TGTGCCAGCATCAGGGTGATCGCCGGGGAGCTGTTTTTT,CASIRVIAGELFF
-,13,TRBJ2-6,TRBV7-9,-,TGTGCCAGAGTAAGCTCTGGGGCCAACGTCCTGACTTTC,CARVSSGANVLTF
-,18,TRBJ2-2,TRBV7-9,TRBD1,TGTGCCAGCCGTGATAGACAGGGTGTTAAAGGGAACACCGGGGAGCTGTTTTTT,CASRDRQGVKGNTGELFF
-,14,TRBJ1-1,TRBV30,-,TGTGCCTGGATTCGAGGGACCAGGGACACTGAAGCTTTCTTT,CAWIRGTRDTEAFF
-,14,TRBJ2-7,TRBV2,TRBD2,TGTGCCAGCAGCACCGGGACTAGCGGTTACGAGCAGTACTTC,CASSTGTSGYEQYF
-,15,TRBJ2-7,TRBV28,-,TGTGCCAGCAGTTTAACATCGAAGGGCTCCTACGAGCAGTACTTC,CASSLTSKGSYEQYF
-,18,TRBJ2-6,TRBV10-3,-,TGTGCTATATCCGGAGACGAGGGACCCCTCTCTGGGGCCAACGTCCTGACTTTC,CAISGDEGPLSGANVLTF
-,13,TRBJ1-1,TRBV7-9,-,TGTGCCAGCAGCTCTACCCAGGGCACTGAAGCTTTCTTT,CASSSTQGTEAFF
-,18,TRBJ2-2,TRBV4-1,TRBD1,TGCGCCAGCAGCCAACCAGAGAAGGGGGCACTCGACACCGGGGAGCTGTTTTTT,CASSQPEKGALDTGELFF
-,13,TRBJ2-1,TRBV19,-,TGTGCCACCAAACCCCACCAGTATGGTGAGCAGTTCTTC,CATKPHQYGEQFF
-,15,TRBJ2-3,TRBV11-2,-,TGTGCCAGCAGCTTAGGGAGTATACGCACAGATACGCAGTATTTT,CASSLGSIRTDTQYF